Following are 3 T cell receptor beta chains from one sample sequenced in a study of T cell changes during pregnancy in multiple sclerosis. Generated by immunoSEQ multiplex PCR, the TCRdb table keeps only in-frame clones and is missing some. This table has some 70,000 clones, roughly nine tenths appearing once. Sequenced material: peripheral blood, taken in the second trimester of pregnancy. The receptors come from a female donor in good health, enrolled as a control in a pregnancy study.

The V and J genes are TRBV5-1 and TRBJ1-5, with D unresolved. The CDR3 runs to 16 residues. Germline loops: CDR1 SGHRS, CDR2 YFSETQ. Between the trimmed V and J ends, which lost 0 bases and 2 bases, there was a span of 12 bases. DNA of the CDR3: TGCGCCAGCAGCTTGGGGGCTTCGGTGGGCAATCAGCCCCAGCATTTT. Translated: CASSLGASVGNQPQHF.

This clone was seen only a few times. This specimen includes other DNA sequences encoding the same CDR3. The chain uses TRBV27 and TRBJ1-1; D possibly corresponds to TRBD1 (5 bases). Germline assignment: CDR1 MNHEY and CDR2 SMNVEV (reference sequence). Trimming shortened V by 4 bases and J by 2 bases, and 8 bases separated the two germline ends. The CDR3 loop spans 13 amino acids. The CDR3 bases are TGTGCCAGCAGTTGGGGGGGAAACACTGAAGCTTTCTTT. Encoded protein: CASSWGGNTEAFF.

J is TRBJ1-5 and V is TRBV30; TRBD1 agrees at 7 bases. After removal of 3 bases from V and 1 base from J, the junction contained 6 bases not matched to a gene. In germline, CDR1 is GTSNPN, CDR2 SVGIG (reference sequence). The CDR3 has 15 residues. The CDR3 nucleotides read TGTGCCTGGAGCCTACAGGGGTACAGCAATCAGCCCCAGCATTTT. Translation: CAWSLQGYSNQPQHF.